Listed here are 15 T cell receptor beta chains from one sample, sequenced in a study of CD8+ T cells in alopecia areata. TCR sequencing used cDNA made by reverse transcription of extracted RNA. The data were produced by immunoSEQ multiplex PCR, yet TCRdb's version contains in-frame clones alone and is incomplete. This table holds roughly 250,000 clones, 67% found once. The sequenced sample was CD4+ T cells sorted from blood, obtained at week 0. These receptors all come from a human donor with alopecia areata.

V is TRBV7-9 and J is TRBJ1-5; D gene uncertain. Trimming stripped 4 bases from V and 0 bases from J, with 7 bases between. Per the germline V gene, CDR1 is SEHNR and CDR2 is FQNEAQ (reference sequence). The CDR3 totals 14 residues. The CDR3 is CASSSGYSNQPQHF. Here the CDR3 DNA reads TGTGCCAGCAGCTCGGGGTATAGCAATCAGCCCCAGCATTTT.

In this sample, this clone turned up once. CDR3 in amino acids: CASSQVGGPDTQYF. The CDR3 DNA sequence: TGTGCCAGCAGCCAAGTGGGGGGACCAGATACGCAGTATTTT. This rearrangement joins TRBV4-2 to TRBJ2-3, with D possibly being TRBD2 (6 bases). This CDR3 has 14 amino acids. Germline V CDR1 and CDR2: LGHNA, YNFKEQ. Trimming removed 1 base at V and 4 bases at J, with 9 bases between.

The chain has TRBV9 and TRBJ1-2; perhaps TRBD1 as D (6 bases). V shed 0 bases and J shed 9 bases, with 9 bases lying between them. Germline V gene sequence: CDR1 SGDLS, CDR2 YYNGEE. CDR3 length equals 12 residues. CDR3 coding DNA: TGTGCCAGCAGCGTAGAGGGGGTTAGCTACACCTTC. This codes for CASSVEGVSYTF.

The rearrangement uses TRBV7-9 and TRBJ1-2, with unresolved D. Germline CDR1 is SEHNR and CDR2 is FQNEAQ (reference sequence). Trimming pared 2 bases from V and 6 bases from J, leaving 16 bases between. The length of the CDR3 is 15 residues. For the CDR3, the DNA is TGTGCCAGCAGCTTAAGTTCCCTCCCCGGGAATGGCTACACCTTC. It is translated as CASSLSSLPGNGYTF.

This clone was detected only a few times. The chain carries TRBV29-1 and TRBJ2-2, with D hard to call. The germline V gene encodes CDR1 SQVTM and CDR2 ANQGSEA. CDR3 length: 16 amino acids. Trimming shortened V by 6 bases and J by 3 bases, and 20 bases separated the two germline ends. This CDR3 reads CSVVSSPDTYTGELFF. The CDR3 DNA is TGCAGCGTAGTAAGTTCCCCCGACACCTACACCGGGGAGCTGTTTTTT.

Here the CDR3 DNA reads TGCGCCAGCAGCCAAGTCGGGACAGGGGACAATCAGCCCCAGCATTTT. As protein: CASSQVGTGDNQPQHF. J is TRBJ1-5 and V is TRBV4-1; 10 bases agree with TRBD1. The J segment lost 3 bases and the V segment lost 1 base, leaving 3 bases of the junction unmatched. CDR1 and CDR2 from the germline V gene are MGHRA and YSYEKL. The CDR3 contains 16 residues.

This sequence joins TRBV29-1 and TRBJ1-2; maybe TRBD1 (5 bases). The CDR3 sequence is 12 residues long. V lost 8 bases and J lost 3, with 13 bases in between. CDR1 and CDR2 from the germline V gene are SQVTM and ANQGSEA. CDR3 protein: CSTEGRYYGYTF. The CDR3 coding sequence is TGCAGCACCGAGGGGAGGTACTATGGCTACACCTTC. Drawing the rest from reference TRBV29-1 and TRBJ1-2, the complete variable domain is SAVISQKPSRDICQRGTSLTIQCQVDSQVTMMFWYRQQPGQSLTLIATANQGSEATYESGFVIDKFPISRPNLTFSTLTVSNMSPEDSSIYLCSTEGRYYGYTFGSGTRLTVV.

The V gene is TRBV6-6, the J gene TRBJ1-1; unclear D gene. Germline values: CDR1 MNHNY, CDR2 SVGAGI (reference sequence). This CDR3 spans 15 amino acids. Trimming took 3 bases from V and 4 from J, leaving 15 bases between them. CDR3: CASSYGRRVFTEAFF. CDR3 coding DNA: TGTGCCAGCAGTTATGGGAGAAGGGTGTTCACTGAAGCTTTCTTT.

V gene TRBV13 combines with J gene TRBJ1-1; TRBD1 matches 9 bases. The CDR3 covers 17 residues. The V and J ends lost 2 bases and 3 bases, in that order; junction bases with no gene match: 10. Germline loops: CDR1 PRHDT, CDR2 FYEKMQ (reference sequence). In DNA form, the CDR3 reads TGTGCCAGCAGCTTACTTGACAGGGGGTCATGGCACACTGAAGCTTTCTTT. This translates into CASSLLDRGSWHTEAFF.

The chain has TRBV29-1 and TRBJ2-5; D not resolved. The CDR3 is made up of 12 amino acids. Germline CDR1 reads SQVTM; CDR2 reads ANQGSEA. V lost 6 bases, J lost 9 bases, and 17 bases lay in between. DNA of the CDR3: TGCAGCGTCATTTCCCCGGGTGGGGCCCAGTACTTC. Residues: CSVISPGGAQYF.

The CDR3 DNA reads TGTGCCAGCAGTTTATCGGCCTCCCCCTCGTACCAAGAGACCCAGTACTTC. Residues: CASSLSASPSYQETQYF. The gene calls are TRBV27 and TRBJ2-5; no clear D gene. V dropped 0 bases and J dropped 0 bases, with 14 bases sitting between them. The V gene's germline CDR1 is MNHEY and CDR2 SMNVEV (reference sequence). The CDR3 extends over 17 amino acids.

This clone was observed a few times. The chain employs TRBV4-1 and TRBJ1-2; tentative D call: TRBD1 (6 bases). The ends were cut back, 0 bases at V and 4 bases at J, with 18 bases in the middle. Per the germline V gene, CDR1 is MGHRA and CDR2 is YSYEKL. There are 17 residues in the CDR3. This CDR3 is CASSQDHTSRGSYGYTF. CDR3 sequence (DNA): TGCGCCAGCAGCCAAGATCACACAAGCAGGGGTTCCTATGGCTACACCTTC.

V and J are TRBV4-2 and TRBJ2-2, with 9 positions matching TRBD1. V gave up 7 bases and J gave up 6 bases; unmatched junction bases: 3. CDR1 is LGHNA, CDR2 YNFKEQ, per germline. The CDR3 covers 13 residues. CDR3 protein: CASTGTGPGELFF. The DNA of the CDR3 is TGTGCCAGCACGGGGACAGGGCCCGGGGAGCTGTTTTTT.

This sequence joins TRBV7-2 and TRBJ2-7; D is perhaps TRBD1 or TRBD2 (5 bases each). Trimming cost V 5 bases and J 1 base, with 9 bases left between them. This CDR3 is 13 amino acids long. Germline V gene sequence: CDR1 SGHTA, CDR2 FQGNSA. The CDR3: CASSQGESYEQYF. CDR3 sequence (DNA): TGTGCCAGCAGCCAAGGGGAGTCCTACGAGCAGTACTTC.

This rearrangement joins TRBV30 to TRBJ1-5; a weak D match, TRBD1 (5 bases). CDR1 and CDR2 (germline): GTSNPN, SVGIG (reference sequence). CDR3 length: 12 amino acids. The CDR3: CAAQGLFQPQHF. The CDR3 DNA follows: TGTGCTGCCCAGGGATTGTTTCAGCCCCAGCATTTT.